A single sample is the source of the 9 T cell receptor beta chains below, sequenced in a study of shared clonotypes between healthy human individuals. Using immunoSEQ multiplex PCR, the repertoire was profiled, and TCRdb retains in-frame clones only, with some absent. The sample includes over 750,000 clones, 96% seen only once; the top ten take over 0.2%. Terminally differentiated effector memory CD45RA+ cells were left out of the naive CD8 fraction, which was CD45RO-negative and positively selected for CCR7. The sequenced sample was naive CD8+ T cells sorted from blood. All receptors derive from a man aged 30 to 39 in good health.

This sequence joins TRBV11-2 and TRBJ2-1, with D maybe TRBD1 (6 bases). CDR3 size: 16 residues. Germline loops: CDR1 SGHAT, CDR2 FQNNGV. Between the trimmed V and J ends, which lost 4 bases and 2 bases, there was a span of 15 bases. The CDR3 sequence: CASSSDGQQPYNEQFF. CDR3 sequence (DNA): TGTGCCAGCAGCTCGGACGGACAGCAACCCTACAATGAGCAGTTCTTC.

Regarding this clone: Other DNA sequences from this sample encode an identical CDR3 as well. V gene TRBV5-1 combines with J gene TRBJ1-5; D gene unclear. CDR3 length equals 14 residues. The germline CDR1 and CDR2 sequences are SGHRS and YFSETQ. Trimming shortened V by 2 bases and J by 1 base, and 7 bases separated the two germline ends. The CDR3 DNA follows: TGCGCCAGCAGCTTCGACGGGAGCAATCAGCCCCAGCATTTT. Its protein is CASSFDGSNQPQHF.

The J gene is TRBJ2-7, the V gene TRBV7-3; 9 bases align to TRBD2. CDR1 and CDR2 from the germline V gene are SGHTA and FQGTGA. V trimming: 3 bases; J trimming: 3 bases; junction bases outside the gene matches: 6. This CDR3 spans 15 amino acids. The CDR3 sequence: CASSFVAGEIYEQYF. CDR3 coding DNA: TGTGCCAGCAGCTTCGTAGCGGGAGAAATCTACGAGCAGTACTTC.

Of note for this clone: The junction and the germline gene differ at one end; a read error may be behind it. This rearrangement joins TRBV7-7 to TRBJ2-2; D is unclear. The CDR3 is 14 residues long. Germline values: CDR1 SSHAT, CDR2 FNYEAQ (reference sequence). CDR3 DNA: TGTGCCAGCAGTTCATATCTGAACCCCGGGGAGCTGTTTTTT. Protein product: CASSSYLNPGELFF.

This chain links TRBV13 with TRBJ2-1; maybe TRBD2 (6 bases). The CDR3 spans 15 residues. Trimming took 2 bases from V and 5 from J, leaving 13 bases between them. Germline assignment: CDR1 PRHDT and CDR2 FYEKMQ (reference sequence). The CDR3: CASSLIRESDNEQFF. The DNA of the CDR3 is TGTGCCAGCAGCTTAATCCGGGAGTCGGACAATGAGCAGTTCTTC.

V and J are TRBV9 and TRBJ1-1; D gene ambiguous. This CDR3 has 12 amino acids. With 4 bases removed from V and 6 bases from J, the gap between germline ends came to 10 bases. Germline V gene sequence: CDR1 SGDLS, CDR2 YYNGEE. CDR3 sequence reads: CASSPLLAEAFF. The CDR3 DNA sequence: TGTGCCAGCAGCCCCCTTTTGGCTGAAGCTTTCTTT.

The chain combines TRBV14 with TRBJ2-3; 7 nucleotides align to TRBD2. J was trimmed by 4 bases and V by 6 bases; bases with no gene match: 16. This CDR3 spans 17 amino acids. Germline lookup yields CDR1 SGHDN and CDR2 FVKESK. CDR3 loop: CASSPRVGGPAPDTQYF. The DNA for the CDR3 is TGTGCCAGCAGTCCGCGGGTGGGAGGGCCCGCGCCAGATACGCAGTATTTT.

The chain has TRBV5-4 and TRBJ2-2; D gene uncertain. The CDR3 consists of 13 residues. V shed 5 bases and J shed 7 bases, with 12 bases lying between them. CDR1 and CDR2 (germline): SGHNT, YYREEE (reference sequence). The DNA of the CDR3 is TGTGCCAGCAGTACCGACGAGATCGGGGAGCTGTTTTTT. Translation: CASSTDEIGELFF.

The chain uses TRBV5-1 and TRBJ1-1; D is possibly TRBD1 (6 bases). V gave up 4 bases and J gave up 3 bases, with 16 bases separating them. Germline V gene data show CDR1 as SGHRS and CDR2 as YFSETQ. The CDR3 length is 15 residues. This chain's CDR3 is CASSPRGPGDTEAFF. In DNA form, the CDR3 reads TGCGCCAGCAGCCCCAGGGGTCCTGGTGACACTGAAGCTTTCTTT. Full variable domain (missing parts from reference TRBV5-1 and TRBJ1-1): KAGVTQTPRYLIKTRGQQVTLSCSPISGHRSVSWYQQTPGQGLQFLFEYFSETQRNKGNFPGRFSGRQFSNSRSEMNVSTLELGDSALYLCASSPRGPGDTEAFFGQGTRLTVV.